These 13 T cell receptor beta chains share one sample of origin, sequenced in a study of neurological immune-mediated disorders. Time point of the sample: technical triplicate 2. TCRdb recomputed calls from the 5' RACE reads with MiXCR, one row per CDR3 protein. The table has roughly 30,000 distinct CDR3 sequences, about an eighth seen once. The sequenced material came from CD4+ T cells from blood. All receptors derive from a female donor with HTLV-1-associated myelopathy (HAM/TSP).

This clonotype was counted many times. The rearrangement links TRBV9 to TRBJ2-7; D possibly uses TRBD1 or TRBD2 (5 bases each). The germline CDR1 and CDR2 sequences are SGDLS and YYNGEE. The V end was cut by 4 bases, the J end by 4 bases, with 18 bases between. The CDR3 has 15 residues. Here the CDR3 DNA reads TGTGCCAGCAGCCCCGACGGGGCTTCGGGATACGAGCAGTACTTC. Protein: CASSPDGASGYEQYF. Complete variable domain (other parts from reference TRBV9 and TRBJ2-7): DSGVTQTPKHLITATGQRVTLRCSPRSGDLSVYWYQQSLDQGLQFLIQYYNGEERAKGNILERFSAQQFPDLHSELNLSSLELGDSALYFCASSPDGASGYEQYFGPGTRLTVT.

Ten or more counts support this clonotype. The chain is built from TRBV30 and TRBJ2-7, with D perhaps TRBD1 or TRBD2 (5 bases each). V lost 0 bases to trimming and J lost 0 bases, with 9 bases between them. CDR3 size: 14 residues. CDR1 is GTSNPN and CDR2 is SVGIG in the germline V gene (reference sequence). The DNA for the CDR3 is TGTGCCTGGAGTGTTTGGGGGAGCTCCTACGAGCAGTACTTC. It specifies CAWSVWGSSYEQYF.

This clonotype occurred many times. The junction differs from germline at one of its ends, possibly a read error. The gene calls are TRBV20-1 and TRBJ2-1; no firm D call. CDR1 and CDR2 (germline): DFQATT, SNEGSKA (reference sequence). The length of the CDR3 is 15 residues. This chain's CDR3 is CSARQVGLPYNEQFF. Written as DNA, the CDR3 is TGCAGTGCTAGACAGGTCGGTCTTCCCTATAATGAGCAGTTCTTC.

This clonotype was detected ten times or more. The V and J genes are TRBV6-5 and TRBJ1-2; 7 bases are shared with TRBD1. Trimming removed 6 bases from V and 7 bases from J; junction bases left unmatched: 8. In germline, CDR1 is MNHEY, CDR2 SVGAGI. The CDR3 consists of 13 residues. The CDR3 reads CASRPDREAGYTF. The CDR3 nucleotides read TGTGCCAGCAGACCCGACAGGGAGGCTGGCTACACCTTC.

This clonotype was observed at least ten times. V and J are TRBV10-3 and TRBJ1-2; 7 bases align to TRBD1. There are 14 residues in the CDR3. Trimming at V came to 0 bases and at J to 8 bases, leaving 6 bases not matched to a gene. Germline assignment: CDR1 ENHRY and CDR2 SYGVKD. CDR3 DNA sequence: TGTGCCATCAGTGAGTCGGGGACAGTCCTGGGCTACACCTTC. It specifies CAISESGTVLGYTF.

The V gene is TRBV9, the J gene TRBJ2-1; tentatively, D is TRBD2 (5 bases). From germline, CDR1 is SGDLS and CDR2 YYNGEE. V was trimmed by 6 bases and J by 3 bases, leaving 16 bases between them. CDR3 size: 15 residues. The CDR3: CASNSGTSGYNEQFF. CDR3 in DNA: TGTGCCAGCAACTCTGGAACTAGTGGCTACAATGAGCAGTTCTTC. The variable domain in full, completed from reference TRBV9 and TRBJ2-1, reads DSGVTQTPKHLITATGQRVTLRCSPRSGDLSVYWYQQSLDQGLQFLIQYYNGEERAKGNILERFSAQQFPDLHSELNLSSLELGDSALYFCASNSGTSGYNEQFFGPGTRLTVL.

In its sample, this clonotype was seen many times. This chain uses TRBV2 with TRBJ1-5; D unresolved. This CDR3 is 13 amino acids long. Germline V lookup: CDR1 SNHLY, CDR2 FYNNEI. V lost 3 bases to trimming and J lost 4 bases, with 7 bases between them. The CDR3: CASSESWNQPQHF. The CDR3 DNA is TGTGCCAGCAGTGAGAGCTGGAATCAGCCCCAGCATTTT.

This clonotype was picked up many times. The V call is TRBV2, the J call TRBJ2-5, with D tentatively TRBD2 (5 bases). Trimming shortened V by 5 bases and J by 2 bases, and 12 bases separated the two germline ends. This CDR3 contains 14 residues. Germline CDR1 reads SNHLY; CDR2 reads FYNNEI. CDR3 nucleotides: TGTGCCAGCAGTCGGGGTTCAGTACAAGAGACCCAGTACTTC. Translation: CASSRGSVQETQYF.

This clonotype was detected ten times or more. This CDR3 reads CSAQPGTSILDTQYF. CDR3 DNA: TGCAGTGCTCAGCCCGGGACTAGCATTTTAGATACGCAGTATTTT. V and J are TRBV20-1 and TRBJ2-3, with TRBD2 matching 9 bases. Germline V CDR1 and CDR2: DFQATT, SNEGSKA (reference sequence). CDR3 length equals 15 residues. With V trimmed by 5 bases and J by 5 bases, 11 bases remained unmatched.

There are many counts of this clonotype. The CDR3 coding sequence is TGTGCCAGCAGACGGACTAGCGGGGGGGCCCCAAACGAGCAGTACTTC. Amino acid sequence: CASRRTSGGAPNEQYF. V gene TRBV6-5 combines with J gene TRBJ2-7; 15 bases are a match to TRBD2. This CDR3 region has 16 residues. Losses at the gene ends were 6 bases for V and 5 bases for J; bases not matched to a gene: 8. CDR1 is MNHEY and CDR2 is SVGAGI in the germline V gene.

This clonotype was counted at least ten times. The V call is TRBV24-1, the J call TRBJ1-6; D possibly corresponds to TRBD1 (5 bases). Germline CDR1 reads KGHDR; CDR2 reads SFDVKD. Trimming left V 3 bases short and J 10 bases short, with 15 bases between. The CDR3 spans 15 residues. Here the CDR3 reads CATSDMGRSYSPLHF. The CDR3 DNA reads as TGTGCCACCAGTGATATGGGGCGCTCCTACTCACCCCTCCACTTT.

This clonotype was found many times. The V and J genes are TRBV7-9 and TRBJ2-1; perhaps TRBD1 as D (7 bases). This CDR3 is built from 14 residues. Per germline, CDR1 SEHNR and CDR2 FQNEAQ (reference sequence). V was trimmed by 8 bases and J by 6 bases, leaving 17 bases between them. CDR3 region: CASEFGQGGNEQFF. CDR3 bases: TGTGCCAGCGAATTTGGGCAGGGGGGCAATGAGCAGTTCTTC.

This clonotype was picked up many times. The chain is built from TRBV7-2 and TRBJ1-4; perhaps TRBD1 as D (5 bases). The CDR3 loop spans 14 amino acids. The germline V and J ends were trimmed by 1 base and 7 bases, with 10 bases remaining between them. Germline V gene lookup returns CDR1 SGHTA and CDR2 FQGNSA. The CDR3 DNA sequence: TGTGCCAGCAGCTTAGGGGGACCCGGTGAAAAACTGTTTTTT. Translating it yields CASSLGGPGEKLFF. Full variable domain (rest looked up from reference TRBV7-2 and TRBJ1-4): GAGVSQSPSNKVTEKGKDVELRCDPISGHTALYWYRQSLGQGLEFLIYFQGNSAPDKSGLPSDRFSAERTGGSVSTLTIQRTQQEDSAVYLCASSLGGPGEKLFFGSGTQLSVL.